This is a list of T cell receptor beta chains from one sample in a study of cytomegalovirus exposure and HLA in healthy donors. Profiled with immunoSEQ multiplex PCR; TCRdb holds only in-frame clones, not every one. The data show 65,000 to 95,000 clones, 78% seen once. Sequencing used PBMCs. The receptors stem from a male donor in good health and CMV-seropositive. Each CDR3 is given with its conserved first and last residue. Each record gives: V gene, J gene, D gene, clone size, CDR3 protein, CDR3 DNA. The D gene is left open where the match is weak. Clone size is stated in some rows and not others, as once, few, many or a class when expanded.

TRBV18	TRBJ2-7	TRBD2	-	CASSPFPGLAGESRYEQYF	TGTGCCAGCTCACCATTCCCGGGACTAGCGGGAGAGAGTCGCTACGAGCAGTACTTC
TRBV15	TRBJ2-7	TRBD2	-	CATSRRLAGEGEQYF	TGTGCCACCAGCAGAAGACTAGCGGGAGAGGGCGAGCAGTACTTC
TRBV7-9	TRBJ2-1	TRBD2	-	CSSNPLREGYNEQFF	TGTTCCAGCAACCCATTGCGGGAGGGCTACAATGAGCAGTTCTTC
TRBV30	TRBJ2-5	-	-	CAWSVRETQYF	TGTGCCTGGAGTGTACGGGAGACCCAGTACTTC
TRBV9	TRBJ2-1	TRBD2	-	CASTDPPSPLLAKSYNEQFF	TGTGCCAGCACGGACCCACCCTCCCCCCTACTAGCGAAAAGTTACAATGAGCAGTTCTTC
TRBV7-3	TRBJ2-2	TRBD1	once	CASSPRRTGVDGELFF	TGTGCCAGCAGCCCTCGACGGACAGGGGTGGACGGGGAGCTGTTTTTT
TRBV4-3	TRBJ2-1	-	-	CASSQDSFGVSEQFF	TGCGCCAGCAGCCAAGACTCCTTCGGGGTTTCTGAGCAGTTCTTC
TRBV6-1	TRBJ1-1	-	-	CASSVDLNTEAFF	TGTGCCAGCAGTGTAGATCTGAACACTGAAGCTTTCTTT
TRBV5-1	TRBJ2-7	-	-	CASRQDSYEQYF	TGCGCCAGCAGACAGGACAGCTACGAGCAGTACTTC
TRBV30	TRBJ1-4	-	few	CAWEQTNEKLFF	TGTGCCTGGGAACAGACTAATGAAAAACTGTTTTTT
TRBV7-3	TRBJ2-2	-	-	CASSLWIGGTGELFF	TGTGCCAGCAGCCTTTGGATTGGGGGGACCGGGGAGCTGTTTTTT
TRBV28	TRBJ1-2	-	-	CASSFPGPSRSRGRNYGYTF	TGTGCCAGCAGTTTTCCGGGTCCTTCGAGGTCTAGGGGCCGAAACTATGGCTACACCTTC
TRBV25-1	TRBJ2-5	-	-	CASRSSEELGETQYF	TGTGCCAGCAGATCTAGCGAAGAATTGGGGGAGACCCAGTACTTC
TRBV27	TRBJ1-1	TRBD1	-	CASSLDRVMVNTEAFF	TGTGCCAGCAGTTTAGACAGGGTCATGGTGAACACTGAAGCTTTCTTT
TRBV4-1	TRBJ1-2	-	-	CASSHRMTAYGYTF	TGCGCCAGCAGCCACAGGATGACAGCATATGGCTACACCTTC
TRBV28	TRBJ2-4	-	-	CASSLLGQQKNIQYF	TGTGCCAGCAGTTTACTCGGACAGCAGAAAAACATTCAGTACTTC
TRBV29-1	TRBJ2-1	TRBD1	-	CSVSDYGTAVGQFF	TGCAGCGTTTCTGATTACGGGACAGCGGTTGGGCAGTTCTTC
TRBV11-2	TRBJ2-7	-	-	CASGKGGYEQYF	TGTGCCAGCGGAAAAGGGGGTTACGAGCAGTACTTC
TRBV30	TRBJ2-7	TRBD2	-	CAWKQASGTYEQYF	TGTGCCTGGAAACAGGCAAGCGGGACCTACGAGCAGTACTTC
TRBV5-1	TRBJ2-1	-	-	CASSSNPAGVGYNEQFF	TGCGCCAGCAGCTCAAACCCCGCAGGGGTCGGTTACAATGAGCAGTTCTTC
TRBV5-1	TRBJ2-5	TRBD2	-	CASSLGASGHQETQYF	TGCGCCAGCAGCTTGGGGGCTAGCGGGCACCAAGAGACCCAGTACTTC
TRBV4-1	TRBJ1-4	-	few	CASSQDPGATNEKLFF	TGCGCCAGCAGCCAAGATCCGGGTGCAACTAATGAAAAACTGTTTTTT
TRBV11-2	TRBJ2-7	-	-	CASSLRLASYEQYF	TGTGCCAGCAGCTTAAGGCTCGCTAGCTACGAGCAGTACTTC
TRBV5-1	TRBJ1-3	-	-	CASSLTAGSGNTIYF	TGCGCCAGCAGCTTAACGGCAGGCTCTGGAAACACCATATATTTT
TRBV2	TRBJ2-5	TRBD2	-	CANGAGGETQYF	TGTGCCAACGGAGCCGGGGGGGAGACCCAGTACTTC
TRBV2	TRBJ2-4	-	few	CASSEGLGNIQYF	TGTGCCAGCAGTGAAGGGCTAGGAAACATTCAGTACTTC
TRBV6-4	TRBJ2-1	TRBD2	-	CASSAGTSGSFEQFF	TGTGCCAGCAGTGCCGGGACTAGCGGGAGTTTTGAGCAGTTCTTC
TRBV19	TRBJ2-5	TRBD2	-	CASSTRTSGSLETQYF	TGTGCCAGTAGTACCAGGACTAGCGGGAGTCTGGAGACCCAGTACTTC
TRBV4-1	TRBJ1-3	-	once	CASSPGPQGLDTIYF	TGCGCCAGCAGCCCCGGCCCTCAGGGCCTGGACACCATATATTTT
TRBV11-1	TRBJ2-5	-	-	CASSLQGSGETQYF	TGTGCCAGCAGCTTACAGGGGTCCGGGGAGACCCAGTACTTC
TRBV28	TRBJ2-7	TRBD2	-	CASSLYLRARGDEQYF	TGTGCCAGCTCCCTTTACCTCCGTGCCCGGGGGGACGAGCAGTACTTC
TRBV5-1	TRBJ2-7	-	-	CASSLSLPGVGEQYF	TGCGCCAGCAGCTTGAGTCTCCCCGGAGTCGGCGAGCAGTACTTC
TRBV7-9	TRBJ1-1	-	-	CASSRQENTEAFF	TGTGCCAGCAGCAGACAAGAGAACACTGAAGCTTTCTTT
TRBV28	TRBJ2-1	TRBD1	-	CASSLWTGMGTNNEQFF	TGTGCCAGCAGTTTATGGACAGGGATGGGAACAAACAATGAGCAGTTCTTC
TRBV28	TRBJ2-7	-	-	CASSLGAGLYEQYF	TGTGCCAGCAGTTTAGGGGCGGGGCTATACGAGCAGTACTTC
TRBV19	TRBJ2-2	TRBD1	-	CASSPGTGGRQNTGELFF	TGTGCCAGTAGCCCCGGGACAGGGGGTCGCCAGAACACCGGGGAGCTGTTTTTT
TRBV15	TRBJ2-5	-	-	CATSRGNRVQETQYF	TGTGCCACCAGCAGAGGAAACAGGGTTCAAGAGACCCAGTACTTC
TRBV29-1	TRBJ2-3	-	-	CSVDSNTQYF	TGCAGCGTTGATTCAAATACGCAGTATTTT
TRBV15	TRBJ2-3	TRBD1	-	CATSRGQGELDTQYF	TGTGCCACCAGCAGAGGACAGGGGGAGTTGGATACGCAGTATTTT
TRBV5-1	TRBJ1-2	TRBD1	-	CASSLDRGDYGYTF	TGCGCCAGCAGCTTGGACAGGGGCGACTATGGCTACACCTTC
TRBV7-2	TRBJ2-5	-	once	CASSSRVGETQYF	TGTGCCAGCAGCTCCAGGGTTGGGGAGACCCAGTACTTC
TRBV5-6	TRBJ1-1	-	once	CASSRTQTGEAFF	TGTGCCAGCAGCAGGACACAGACGGGTGAAGCTTTCTTT
TRBV9	TRBJ2-3	-	-	CASSERLLTDTQYF	TGTGCCAGCAGCGAAAGACTACTCACAGATACGCAGTATTTT
TRBV7-2	TRBJ2-1	-	-	CASSLAGGFNEQFF	TGTGCCAGCAGCTTAGCAGGCGGATTCAATGAGCAGTTCTTC
TRBV5-6	TRBJ2-3	-	-	CASSSGNLADTQYF	TGTGCCAGCAGCTCGGGAAATCTCGCGGATACGCAGTATTTT
TRBV2	TRBJ1-5	TRBD1	-	CASGRTGGLLNQPQHF	TGTGCCAGCGGCAGGACAGGGGGACTCCTCAATCAGCCCCAGCATTTT
TRBV7-9	TRBJ1-5	-	-	CASSSYSNQPQHF	TGTGCCAGCAGCTCTTATAGCAATCAGCCCCAGCATTTT
TRBV2	TRBJ2-3	TRBD2	-	CASREGTSGTDTQYF	TGTGCCAGCAGGGAGGGAACTAGCGGCACAGATACGCAGTATTTT